This T cell receptor beta chain originates from a study of tumor-infiltrating lymphocytes in primary liver carcinoma. Study-level findings and limits: Merely some 7.5-25% of top clones spanned all five tumor regions.

The CDR3 extends over 15 amino acids. Germline CDR1 is MNHNS and CDR2 is SASEGT. Both RNA and DNA were isolated together from roughly 20-30 mg of bulk tissue that had not been sorted. Each participant had primary liver carcinoma, and surgical resection was the treatment. Chronic HBV infection, which was untreated, was present in the patients. A constant-region primer served to make TCR beta cDNA from about 500 ng total RNA. What produced the TCR beta libraries was three nested multiplex PCR rounds using slightly modified ARM-PCR. The first two PCR rounds used TRBV1-TRBV30 primers with a Cbeta primer, nine to eleven cycles each. TCRdb independently ran MiXCR on the multiplex PCR reads; one entry per CDR3 protein. This sample has roughly 100,000 distinct CDR3 sequences, with approximately 80% found just once. Turning to this clonotype: Antigen unknown. Compared with germline, one end of the junction differs, possibly owing to a read error.

This receptor was obtained from a man aged 40-55 years with primary liver carcinoma and hepatitis B virus infection. Sequencing input: liver tumor tissue from sampling region 3. Subset defined: tumor region T3, left-lateral pole. This chain connects TRBV6-1 to TRBJ2-2; D is possibly TRBD1 (6 bases). The CDR3 nucleotides read TGTACCACAGGGTGGGACACTAAGAACACCGGGGATCTGTTTTTT. The encoded protein is CTTGWDTKNTGDLFF.